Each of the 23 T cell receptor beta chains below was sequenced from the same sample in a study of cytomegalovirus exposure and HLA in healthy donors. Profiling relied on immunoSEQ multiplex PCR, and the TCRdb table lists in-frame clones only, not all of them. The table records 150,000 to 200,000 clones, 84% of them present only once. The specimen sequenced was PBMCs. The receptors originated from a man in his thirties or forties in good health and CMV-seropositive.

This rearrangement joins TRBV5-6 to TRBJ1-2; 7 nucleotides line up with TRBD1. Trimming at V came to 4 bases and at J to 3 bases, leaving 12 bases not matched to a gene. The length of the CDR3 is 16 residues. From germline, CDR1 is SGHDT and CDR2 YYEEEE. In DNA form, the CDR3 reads TGTGCCAGCAGCCTATTGTCAGCAGGGGGTTACTATGGCTACACCTTC. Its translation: CASSLLSAGGYYGYTF.

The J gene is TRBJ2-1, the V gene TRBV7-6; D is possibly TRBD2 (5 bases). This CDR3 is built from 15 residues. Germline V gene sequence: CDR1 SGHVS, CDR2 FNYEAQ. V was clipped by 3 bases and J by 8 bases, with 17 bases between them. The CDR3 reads CASSFALAPGYEQFF. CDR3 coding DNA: TGTGCCAGCAGCTTCGCCCTAGCCCCCGGCTATGAGCAGTTCTTC.

In DNA, the CDR3 is TGTGCCAGCGGACGAGGGCCCTACGAGCAGTACTTC. Protein product: CASGRGPYEQYF. The chain combines TRBV9 with TRBJ2-7; possibly TRBD2 for D (5 bases). V dropped 7 bases and J dropped 2 bases, with 10 bases sitting between them. The CDR3 has 12 residues. CDR1 and CDR2 (germline): SGDLS, YYNGEE.

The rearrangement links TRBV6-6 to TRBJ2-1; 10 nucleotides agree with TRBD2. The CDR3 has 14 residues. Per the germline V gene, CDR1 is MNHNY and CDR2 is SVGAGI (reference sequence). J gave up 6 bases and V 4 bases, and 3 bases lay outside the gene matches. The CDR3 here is CASSSSGGRNEQFF. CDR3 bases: TGTGCCAGCAGTTCTAGCGGGGGCCGCAATGAGCAGTTCTTC.

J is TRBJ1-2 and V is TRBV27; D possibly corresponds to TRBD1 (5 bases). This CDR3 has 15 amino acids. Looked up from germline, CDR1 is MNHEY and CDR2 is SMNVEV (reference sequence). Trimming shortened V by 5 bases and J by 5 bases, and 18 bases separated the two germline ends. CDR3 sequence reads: CASSPRRGGGYGYTF. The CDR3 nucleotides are TGTGCCAGCAGTCCCAGGCGGGGCGGGGGATATGGCTACACCTTC.

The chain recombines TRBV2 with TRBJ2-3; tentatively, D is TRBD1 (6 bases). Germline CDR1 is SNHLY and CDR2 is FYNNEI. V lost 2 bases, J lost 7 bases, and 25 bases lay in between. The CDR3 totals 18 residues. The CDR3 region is CASSEWWTEERGENTQYF. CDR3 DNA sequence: TGTGCCAGCAGTGAATGGTGGACAGAGGAAAGAGGTGAAAATACGCAGTATTTT. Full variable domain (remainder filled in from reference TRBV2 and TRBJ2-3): EPEVTQTPSHQVTQMGQEVILRCVPISNHLYFYWYRQILGQKVEFLVSFYNNEISEKSEIFDDQFSVERPDGSNFTLKIRSTKLEDSAMYFCASSEWWTEERGENTQYFGPGTRLTVL.

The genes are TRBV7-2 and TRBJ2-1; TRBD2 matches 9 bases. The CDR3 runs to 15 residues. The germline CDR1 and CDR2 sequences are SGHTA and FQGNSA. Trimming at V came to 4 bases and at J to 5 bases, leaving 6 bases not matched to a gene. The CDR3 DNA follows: TGTGCCAGCAGCTCGCGGGGGGGCCTGGACAATGAGCAGTTCTTC. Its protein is CASSSRGGLDNEQFF.

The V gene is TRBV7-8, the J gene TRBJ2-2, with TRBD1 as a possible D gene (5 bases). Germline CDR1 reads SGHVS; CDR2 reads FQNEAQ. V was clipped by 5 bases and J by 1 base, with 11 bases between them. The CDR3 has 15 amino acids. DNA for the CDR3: TGTGCCAGCAGCAGTCAGGGTCTGAACACCGGGGAGCTGTTTTTT. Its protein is CASSSQGLNTGELFF.

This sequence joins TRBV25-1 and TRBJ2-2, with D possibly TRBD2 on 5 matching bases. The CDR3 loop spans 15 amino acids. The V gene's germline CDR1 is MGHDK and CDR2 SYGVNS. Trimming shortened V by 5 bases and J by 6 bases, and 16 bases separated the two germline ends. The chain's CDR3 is CASSPTGLRAGELFF. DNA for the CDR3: TGTGCCAGCAGTCCGACGGGGTTGAGGGCCGGGGAGCTGTTTTTT.

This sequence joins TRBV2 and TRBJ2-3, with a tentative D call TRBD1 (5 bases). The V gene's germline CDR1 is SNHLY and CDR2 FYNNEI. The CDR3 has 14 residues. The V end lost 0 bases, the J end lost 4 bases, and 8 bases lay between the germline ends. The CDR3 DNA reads TGTGCCAGCAGTGAAGCAGGGGTCCCAGATACGCAGTATTTT. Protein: CASSEAGVPDTQYF.

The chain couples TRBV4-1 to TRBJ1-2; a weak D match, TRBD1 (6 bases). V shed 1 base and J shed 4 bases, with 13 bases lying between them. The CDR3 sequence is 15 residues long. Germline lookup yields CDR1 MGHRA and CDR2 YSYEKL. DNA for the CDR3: TGCGCCAGCAGCCAAGTTATCGGGACATTCTATGGCTACACCTTC. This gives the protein CASSQVIGTFYGYTF.

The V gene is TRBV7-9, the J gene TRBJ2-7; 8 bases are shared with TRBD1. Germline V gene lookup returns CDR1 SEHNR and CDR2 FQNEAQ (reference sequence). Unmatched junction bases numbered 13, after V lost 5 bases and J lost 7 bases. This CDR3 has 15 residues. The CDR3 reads CASSPTGQGFQEQYF. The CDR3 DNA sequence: TGTGCCAGCAGCCCCACCGGACAGGGCTTCCAGGAGCAGTACTTC.

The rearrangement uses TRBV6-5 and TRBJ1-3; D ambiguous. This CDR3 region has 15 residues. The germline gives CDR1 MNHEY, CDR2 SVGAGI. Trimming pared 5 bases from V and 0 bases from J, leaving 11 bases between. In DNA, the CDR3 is TGTGCCAGCAGTGCGGAACTGGGCTCTGGAAACACCATATATTTT. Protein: CASSAELGSGNTIYF.

CDR3 coding DNA: TGTGCCAGCGAGGGGGCGGACTATGGCTACACCTTC. It yields the protein CASEGADYGYTF. The chain is built from TRBV19 and TRBJ1-2, with TRBD1 matching over 7 bases. The V segment lost 9 bases and the J segment 3 bases; nucleotides outside the gene matches: 4. CDR1 is LNHDA, CDR2 SQIVND, per germline (reference sequence). The CDR3 totals 12 residues.

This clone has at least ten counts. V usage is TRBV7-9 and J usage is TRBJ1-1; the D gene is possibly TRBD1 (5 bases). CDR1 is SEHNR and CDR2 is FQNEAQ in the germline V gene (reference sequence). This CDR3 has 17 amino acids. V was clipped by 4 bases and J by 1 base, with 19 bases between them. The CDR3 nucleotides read TGTGCCAGCAGCTATCTTTTGACTGGGGCCACGAACACTGAAGCTTTCTTT. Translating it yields CASSYLLTGATNTEAFF.

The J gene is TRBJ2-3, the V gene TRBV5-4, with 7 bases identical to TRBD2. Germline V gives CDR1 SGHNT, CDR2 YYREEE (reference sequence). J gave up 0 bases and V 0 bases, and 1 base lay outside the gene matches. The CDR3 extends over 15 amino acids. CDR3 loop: CASSLELASTDTQYF. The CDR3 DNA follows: TGTGCCAGCAGCTTGGAACTAGCGAGCACAGATACGCAGTATTTT. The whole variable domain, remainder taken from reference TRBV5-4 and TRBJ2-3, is ETGVTQSPTHLIKTRGQQVTLRCSSQSGHNTVSWYQQALGQGPQFIFQYYREEENGRGNFPPRFSGLQFPNYSSELNVNALELDDSALYLCASSLELASTDTQYFGPGTRLTVL.

CDR3 bases: TGTGCCAGCAGCCCGCAAACTCGGAGTAGCGGGAGCCTCGGAGAGCAGTTCTTC. As protein: CASSPQTRSSGSLGEQFF. The chain has TRBV14 and TRBJ2-1; 9 bases are a match to TRBD2. The germline V gene encodes CDR1 SGHDN and CDR2 FVKESK. J lost 10 bases, V lost 4 bases, and 20 bases had no gene match. There are 18 residues in the CDR3.

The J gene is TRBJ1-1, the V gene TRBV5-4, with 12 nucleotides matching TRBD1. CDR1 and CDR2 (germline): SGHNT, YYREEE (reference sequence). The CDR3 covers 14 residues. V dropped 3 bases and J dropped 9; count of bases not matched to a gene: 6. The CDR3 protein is CASSSGTGGKKAFF. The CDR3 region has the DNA TGTGCCAGCAGCTCCGGGACAGGGGGCAAGAAAGCTTTCTTT.

CDR3 coding DNA: TGTGCCAGCAGTTTTGGAGGTGCCCCAGATACGCAGTATTTT. Translated, it gives CASSFGGAPDTQYF. The chain couples TRBV6-5 to TRBJ2-3; D possibly corresponds to TRBD2 (5 bases). Trimming stripped 4 bases from V and 4 bases from J, with 12 bases between. This CDR3 is built from 14 residues. CDR1 is MNHEY and CDR2 is SVGAGI in the germline V gene.

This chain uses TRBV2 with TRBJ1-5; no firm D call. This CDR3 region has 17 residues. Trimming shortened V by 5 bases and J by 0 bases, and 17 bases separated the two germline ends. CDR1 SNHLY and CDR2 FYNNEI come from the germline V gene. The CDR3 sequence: CASSLTYLTDSNQPQHF. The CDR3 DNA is TGTGCCAGCAGTCTTACTTACCTTACAGATAGCAATCAGCCCCAGCATTTT.

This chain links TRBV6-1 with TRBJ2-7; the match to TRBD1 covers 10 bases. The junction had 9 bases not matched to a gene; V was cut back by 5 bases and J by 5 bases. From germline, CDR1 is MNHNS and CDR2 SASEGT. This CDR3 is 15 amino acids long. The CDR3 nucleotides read TGTGCCAGCAGTTCAATGGGGGACAGGGGCGACGAGCAGTACTTC. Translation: CASSSMGDRGDEQYF.

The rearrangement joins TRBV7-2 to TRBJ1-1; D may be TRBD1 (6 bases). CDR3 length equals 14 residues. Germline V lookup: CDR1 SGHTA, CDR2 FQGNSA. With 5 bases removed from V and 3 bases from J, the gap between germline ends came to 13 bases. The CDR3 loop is CASSLGGTYTEAFF. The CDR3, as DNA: TGTGCCAGCAGCCTGGGAGGGACATACACTGAAGCTTTCTTT.

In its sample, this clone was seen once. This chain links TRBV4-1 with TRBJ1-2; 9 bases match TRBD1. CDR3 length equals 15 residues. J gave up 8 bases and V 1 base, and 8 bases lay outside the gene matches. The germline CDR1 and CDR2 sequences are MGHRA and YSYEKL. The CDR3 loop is CASSQVPGQGYGYTF. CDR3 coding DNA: TGCGCCAGCAGCCAAGTCCCGGGACAGGGCTACGGCTACACCTTC.